This T cell receptor (beta chain) was observed in a study of T cells in Graves' hyperthyroidism and ophthalmopathy. Study-wide background: Initial diagnosis, before any treatment, was when peripheral blood was collected.

From RNA transcripts, TCR beta CDR3 regions were amplified. First-round RT-PCR of the TCR CDR3 relied on the HTBI primer set. TCRdb re-analysed the multiplex PCR reads in MiXCR, keeping a single row per CDR3 protein. The sample holds about 410,000 distinct CDR3 sequences, approximately 15% seen once. Looked up from germline, CDR1 is MNHNS and CDR2 is SASEGT. The V and J ends lost 6 bases and 4 bases, in that order; junction bases with no gene match: 10. The CDR3 is 17 amino acids. In its sample, this clonotype was seen many times. The source material was blood. J is TRBJ2-1 and V is TRBV6-1; 12 bases are shared with TRBD2. This TCR was sampled from a man in his late teens or twenties with Graves' ophthalmopathy. The CDR3 DNA reads as TGTGCCAGCAGAAGACTAGCGGGAGATATTCGGTACAATGAGCAGTTCTTC. Its translation is CASRRLAGDIRYNEQFF.